Following are 8 T cell receptor beta chains from one sample sequenced in a study of T cells in Graves' hyperthyroidism and ophthalmopathy (dated by TCRdb to 2018 to 2020). Library preparation used multiplex PCR. TCRdb names Illumina HiSeq 2000 as the instrument used. TCR beta CDR3 regions were amplified from RNA transcripts. For the first round of RT-PCR on the TCR CDR3, the HTBI primer set was used together with the Qiagen OneStep RT-PCR kit. The public sequencing data were trimmed at Q25 with fastp and processed into clonotypes with MiXCR by TCRdb, which kept only in-frame beta chains. When rows share a CDR3 protein, they turn into one entry using the most common DNA and genes. The sample table contains around 580,000 distinct CDR3 sequences; only one count was recorded for 15% to 20% of them. The ten top clones hold around 18% of the sample. The specimen was blood. These receptors all stem from a young woman with Graves' hyperthyroidism.

This clonotype was observed a handful of times. The chain carries TRBV5-8 and TRBJ1-2; 10 bases are shared with TRBD1. This CDR3 contains 18 residues. Germline loops: CDR1 SGHTS, CDR2 YDEGEE. J lost 4 bases, V lost 4 bases, and 16 bases had no gene match. The CDR3 DNA reads TGTGCCAGCAGCAGCTCAGGGACAGGGGCAGAGGGGCGCTATGGCTACACCTTC. Translation: CASSSSGTGAEGRYGYTF.

In this sample, this clonotype turned up many times. The chain combines TRBV7-2 with TRBJ1-2; TRBD1 is a possible D gene (5 bases). The CDR3 covers 16 residues. Germline V CDR1 and CDR2: SGHTA, FQGNSA. The V gene lost 0 bases and the J gene lost 0 bases, with 11 bases spanning the gap. Here the CDR3 reads CASSLAQGTANYGYTF. The DNA of the CDR3 is TGTGCCAGCAGCTTAGCGCAGGGCACAGCTAACTATGGCTACACCTTC.

CDR3 region: CASSQVSHPRNSPLHF. As DNA, the CDR3 is TGCGCCAGCAGCCAAGTGAGTCATCCAAGGAATTCACCCCTCCACTTT. V is TRBV4-1 and J is TRBJ1-6, with D unresolved. The CDR3 is made up of 16 amino acids. Deletions cut 1 base from V and 7 bases from J, with 14 bases between. Germline CDR1 is MGHRA and CDR2 is YSYEKL.

The CDR3 region has the DNA TGCAGTGCTAGAGTGGGAACGGGAGGGAGCTCCTACAATGAGCAGTTCTTC. It yields the protein CSARVGTGGSSYNEQFF. The chain combines TRBV20-1 with TRBJ2-1; 8 nucleotides agree with TRBD2. CDR3 length: 17 residues. The V gene's germline CDR1 is DFQATT and CDR2 SNEGSKA (reference sequence). V shed 1 base and J 0 bases; nucleotides not matched to a gene: 8.

This clonotype was picked up many times. The chain combines TRBV2 with TRBJ2-3; D is undetermined. This CDR3 is 14 amino acids long. V lost 4 bases and J 4 bases, leaving 12 bases between the germline ends. Germline assignment: CDR1 SNHLY and CDR2 FYNNEI. The chain's CDR3 is CASSAAPRADTQYF. CDR3 nucleotides: TGTGCCAGCAGTGCGGCACCCCGTGCAGATACGCAGTATTTT.

Remarks on this clonotype: Compared with germline, one end of the junction differs, possibly owing to a read error. The chain is built from TRBV9 and TRBJ1-3, with D uncertain. Germline values: CDR1 SGDLS, CDR2 YYNGEE. The CDR3 totals 14 residues. CDR3 coding DNA: TGTGCCAACAGCGGCCCCGCGGGGGGAAACACCATATATTTT. Translated, it gives CANSGPAGGNTIYF. The full variable domain, its missing parts supplied by reference TRBV9 and TRBJ1-3, is DSGVTQTPKHLITATGQRVTLRCSPRSGDLSVYWYQQSLDQGLQFLIQYYNGEERAKGNILERFSAQQFPDLHSELNLSSLELGDSALYFCANSGPAGGNTIYFGEGSWLTVV.

At least ten counts were recorded for this clonotype. V usage is TRBV5-1 and J usage is TRBJ2-1; 12 bases match TRBD2. The CDR3 length is 16 residues. Germline lookup yields CDR1 SGHRS and CDR2 YFSETQ. The V segment lost 1 base and the J segment 6 bases; nucleotides outside the gene matches: 5. This chain's CDR3 is CASSLRASGRANEQFF. CDR3 sequence (DNA): TGCGCCAGCAGCTTGAGGGCTAGCGGGAGGGCCAATGAGCAGTTCTTC. The entire variable domain, with the rest obtained from reference TRBV5-1 and TRBJ2-1, is as follows: KAGVTQTPRYLIKTRGQQVTLSCSPISGHRSVSWYQQTPGQGLQFLFEYFSETQRNKGNFPGRFSGRQFSNSRSEMNVSTLELGDSALYLCASSLRASGRANEQFFGPGTRLTVL.

This CDR3 is CATSSKGYTEAFF. The CDR3 nucleotides read TGTGCCACCAGTTCTAAGGGGTACACTGAAGCTTTCTTT. The chain is built from TRBV24-1 and TRBJ1-1; a possible D gene is TRBD1 (5 bases). The V end was cut by 6 bases, the J end by 3 bases, with 10 bases between. The CDR3 loop spans 13 amino acids. The V gene's germline CDR1 is KGHDR and CDR2 SFDVKD.